These T cell receptor beta chains were read from a single sample in a study of blood T cell repertoires in COVID-19. Profiling relied on immunoSEQ multiplex PCR, and the TCRdb table lists in-frame clones only, not all of them. In the table there are roughly 250,000 clones, about 85% of which are singletons. The sample comprised peripheral blood. All receptors come from a man in his fifties or sixties who had recovered from COVID-19. Each CDR3 is given without its conserved first and last residue. Only part of the rows carry a size: once, few, many, or a class if the clone is expanded.

-,TRBV5-1,TRBJ1-1,ASSLPDRAADAF
-,TRBV5-1,TRBJ2-5,ASTRTSGGLQETQY
-,TRBV14,TRBJ1-6,ASSHGGTSGSYNSPLH
-,TRBV9,TRBJ2-3,ASSASSGGLGTDTQY
-,TRBV18,TRBJ2-2,ASSPLMGPQPSGTGELF
-,TRBV5-1,TRBJ2-5,ASSRTGGGETQY
-,TRBV10-2,TRBJ2-7,ASSETGTLYEQY
-,TRBV10-3,TRBJ2-7,AIRETGGMGSYEQY
-,TRBV11-2,TRBJ2-1,ASSLEGMVSGQF
-,TRBV19,TRBJ1-2,ASTGDSVNYGYT
-,TRBV15,TRBJ1-2,ATSREEGSYGYT
-,TRBV7-8,TRBJ1-3,ASSLGGNTIY
-,TRBV4-2,TRBJ1-6,ASSLQTGVNSPLH
-,TRBV7-3,TRBJ2-2,ASSFSITGELF
-,TRBV4-1,TRBJ1-2,ASSDEGGTYGYT
once,TRBV28,TRBJ1-1,ASSLNREAF
once,TRBV28,TRBJ1-4,ASSSGATNEKLF
-,TRBV5-1,TRBJ1-4,ASSATPSNEKLF
-,TRBV5-1,TRBJ2-1,ASSLQGIPYNEQF
-,TRBV5-1,TRBJ2-3,ASSLYRGQVDTQY
-,TRBV18,TRBJ2-1,ASSLTGAQGYNEQF
once,TRBV5-5,TRBJ1-1,ASSLESYTEAF
-,TRBV5-1,TRBJ1-3,ASSKDRGFGNTIY
-,TRBV5-1,TRBJ1-1,ASSLSTRDTEAF
-,TRBV27,TRBJ2-7,ASSTSAQGTYEQY
-,TRBV18,TRBJ2-2,ASSPPSGGVTGELF
once,TRBV11-2,TRBJ2-4,ASSPSLDRGDGNIQY
-,TRBV5-4,TRBJ2-3,ASSMDPFGGSTDTQY
once,TRBV15,TRBJ2-7,ATSPMGGAYEQY
-,TRBV5-4,TRBJ2-3,ASSLGQRTDTQY
-,TRBV5-6,TRBJ1-3,ASSFGTASGNTIY
-,TRBV15,TRBJ2-7,ATSRDNEGEQY
-,TRBV15,TRBJ2-3,ATSRGGGRKSDTQY
-,TRBV7-7,TRBJ2-5,ASSLVASGGQETQY
-,TRBV7-2,TRBJ1-2,ASVLLPYGYT
-,TRBV10-3,TRBJ1-2,AISEQTVVGYT
-,TRBV7-3,TRBJ1-1,ASSPGQGTEAF
once,TRBV6-5,TRBJ1-2,ASSYSSGSGYT
-,TRBV19,TRBJ1-3,ASSITAGKRNTIY
-,TRBV7-2,TRBJ2-4,ASSAPPPGIQY
few,TRBV6-1,TRBJ1-5,ASSGAPQGAGNQPQH
-,TRBV11-1,TRBJ2-7,ASSSTTAFYEQY
-,TRBV10-3,TRBJ1-1,AISESNGGSEAF
-,TRBV7-8,TRBJ1-2,ASSRGGGRTNYGYT
-,TRBV4-2,TRBJ1-1,ASSHSTNTEAF
-,TRBV9,TRBJ2-3,ASSGSGGAADTQY
-,TRBV5-4,TRBJ2-2,ASSLAAEGFTGELF
-,TRBV7-2,TRBJ1-1,ASSLEISAKAF
-,TRBV29-1,TRBJ1-1,SVETGLNTEAF
-,TRBV5-1,TRBJ1-1,ASSLAVSGVNTEAF
-,TRBV18,TRBJ2-2,ASSPPQTVNTGELF
few,TRBV13,TRBJ2-7,ASSLRPPLLEQY
-,TRBV12-5,TRBJ1-5,ASGLVVEWPQH